There are many counts of the clone carrying this T cell receptor (beta chain). The antigen is undetermined. The sample originates from a study of T cells after yellow fever vaccination. Study findings and constraints: Booster sampling recovered most clones from primary vaccination (approximately 96% CD4, approximately 90% CD8). Abundant clonotypes from the bulk population could have been carried over as contaminants into FACS-sorted repertoires.

The CDR3 is made up of 15 amino acids. The germline gives CDR1 SQVTM, CDR2 ANQGSEA. The germline V and J ends were trimmed by 6 bases and 12 bases, with 28 bases remaining between them. Making TCR cDNA involved 5'RACE template switching, which added UMIs and a universal primer site. TCRdb ran MiXCR on the 5' RACE reads and lists one entry per CDR3 protein. This table holds about 240,000 distinct CDR3 sequences, more than 3.5% found once. The clonotype comes from a man younger than 35 who received the YFV17D yellow fever vaccine. This chain links TRBV29-1 with TRBJ2-3; D perhaps matches TRBD2 (5 bases). The source material was PBMCs, sampled 15 days after the yellow fever booster vaccination. CDR3 in amino acids: CSVAGGLAHRPSQYF. CDR3 DNA: TGCAGCGTAGCCGGTGGGCTAGCACACAGACCTTCCCAGTATTTT.